This entry concerns a single T cell receptor (beta chain). Its antigen is still unknown. At one boundary the junction diverges from the germline segment, which might be a read error. The sample originates from a study of T cell repertoires in breast cancer. General study findings and limits: Over 15 TCR pairs recurred across seven or more tumors but rarely in control blood. Shared TCRs favored TRBV7, possibly from tumor recognition or primer mispriming. Singleton TCRs were discarded and only part of each tumor was sampled. Tumor-free sentinel nodes shared only about 2.1% of tumor TCRs; involved nodes shared 7.5% to 8.5%.

Paired alpha-beta TCRs of CD8+ T cells were analyzed by expanded emulsion RT-PCR. Blocking oligonucleotides added to a second nested PCR suppressed unpaired genes. TCRdb redid the calling of the emulsion pairing reads with MiXCR, one entry per CDR3 protein. The table lists roughly 40,000 distinct CDR3 sequences, less than 55% of them singletons. CDR1 is SGHDT, CDR2 YYEEEE, per germline. The CDR3 is 14 amino acids. The source of this sequence is a pool of human donors with breast cancer or a healthy control (not recorded which). Material for sequencing was CD8+ T cells. This rearrangement joins TRBV5-6 to TRBJ2-1, with a weak D call TRBD1 (5 bases). For the CDR3, the DNA is TGTGCCAGCAGCTTTGGGGCAGGAAGAAATGAGAAGTTCTTC. It is translated as CASSFGAGRNEKFF.